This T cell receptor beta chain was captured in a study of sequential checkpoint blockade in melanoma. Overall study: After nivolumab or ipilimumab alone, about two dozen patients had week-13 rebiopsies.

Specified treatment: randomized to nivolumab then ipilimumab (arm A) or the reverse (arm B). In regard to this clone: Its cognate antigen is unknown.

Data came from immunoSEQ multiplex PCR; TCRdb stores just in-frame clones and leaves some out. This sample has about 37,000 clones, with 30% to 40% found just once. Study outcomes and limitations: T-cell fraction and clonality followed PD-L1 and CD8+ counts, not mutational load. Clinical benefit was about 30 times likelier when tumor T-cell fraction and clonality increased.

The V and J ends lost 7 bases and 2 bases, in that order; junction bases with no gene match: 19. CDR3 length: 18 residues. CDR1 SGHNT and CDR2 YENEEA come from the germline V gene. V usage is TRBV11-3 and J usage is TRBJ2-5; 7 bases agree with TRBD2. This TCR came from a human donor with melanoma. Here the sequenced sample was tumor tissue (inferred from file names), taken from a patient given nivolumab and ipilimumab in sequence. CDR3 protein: CASNSLFGVRGSQETQYF. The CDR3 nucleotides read TGTGCCAGCAACTCCCTGTTTGGGGTGCGGGGGAGTCAAGAGACCCAGTACTTC.